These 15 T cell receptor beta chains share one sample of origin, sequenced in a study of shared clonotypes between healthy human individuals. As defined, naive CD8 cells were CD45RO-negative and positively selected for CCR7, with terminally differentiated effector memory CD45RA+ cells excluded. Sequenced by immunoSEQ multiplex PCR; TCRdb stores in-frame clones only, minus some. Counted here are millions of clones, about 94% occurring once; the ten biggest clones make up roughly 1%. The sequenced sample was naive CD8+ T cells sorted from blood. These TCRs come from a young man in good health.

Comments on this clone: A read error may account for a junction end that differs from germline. CDR3 nucleotide sequence: TGTGTCAGCAGCAAGGGACAGGGGATTTACTACGAGCAGTACTTC. Amino acid sequence: CVSSKGQGIYYEQYF. J is TRBJ2-7 and V is TRBV28; 10 bases are shared with TRBD1. In germline, CDR1 is MDHEN, CDR2 SYDVKM. The CDR3 sequence is 15 residues long.

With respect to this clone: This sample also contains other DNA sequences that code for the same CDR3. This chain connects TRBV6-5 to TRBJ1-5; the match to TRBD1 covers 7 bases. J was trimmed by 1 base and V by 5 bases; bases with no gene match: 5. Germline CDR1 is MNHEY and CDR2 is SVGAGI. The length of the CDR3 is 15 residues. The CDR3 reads CASSPGGGSNQPQHF. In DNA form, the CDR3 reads TGTGCCAGCAGTCCAGGGGGGGGGAGCAATCAGCCCCAGCATTTT.

The CDR3 bases are TGTGCCAGCAGTCCTTTCCTGGGGGCCGGGCCGGCTTTCTTT. This translates into CASSPFLGAGPAFF. This chain joins TRBV6-5 and TRBJ1-1; D might be TRBD1 (6 bases). V gave up 5 bases and J gave up 11 bases, with 21 bases separating them. Per the germline V gene, CDR1 is MNHEY and CDR2 is SVGAGI. The CDR3 spans 14 residues.

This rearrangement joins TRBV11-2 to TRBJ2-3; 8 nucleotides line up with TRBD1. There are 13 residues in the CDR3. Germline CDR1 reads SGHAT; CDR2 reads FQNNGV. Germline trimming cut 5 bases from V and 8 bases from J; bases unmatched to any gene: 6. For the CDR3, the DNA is TGTGCCAGCAGCGACCGGACAGGGCCTACGCAGTATTTT. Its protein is CASSDRTGPTQYF. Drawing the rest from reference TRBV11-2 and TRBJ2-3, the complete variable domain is EAGVAQSPRYKIIEKRQSVAFWCNPISGHATLYWYQQILGQGPKLLIQFQNNGVVDDSQLPKDRFSAERLKGVDSTLKIQPAKLEDSAVYLCASSDRTGPTQYFGPGTRLTVL.

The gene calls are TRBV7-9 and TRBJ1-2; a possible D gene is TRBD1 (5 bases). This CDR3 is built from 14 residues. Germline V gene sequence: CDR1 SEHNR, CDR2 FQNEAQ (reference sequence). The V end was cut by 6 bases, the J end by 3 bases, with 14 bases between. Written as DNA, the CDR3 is TGTGCCAGCAGTCTGACGGGGGATCACTATGGCTACACCTTC. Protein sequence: CASSLTGDHYGYTF.

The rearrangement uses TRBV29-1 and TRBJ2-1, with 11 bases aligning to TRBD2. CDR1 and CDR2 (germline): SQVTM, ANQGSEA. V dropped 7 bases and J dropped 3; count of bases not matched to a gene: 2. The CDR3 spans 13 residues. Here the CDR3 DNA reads TGCAGCGGGGGACTAGCGGTCTACAATGAGCAGTTCTTC. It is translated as CSGGLAVYNEQFF.

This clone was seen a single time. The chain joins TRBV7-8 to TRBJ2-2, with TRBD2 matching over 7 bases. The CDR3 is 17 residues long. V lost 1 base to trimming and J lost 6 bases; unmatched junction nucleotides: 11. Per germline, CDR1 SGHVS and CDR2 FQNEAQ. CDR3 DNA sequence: TGTGCCAGCAGCTTAGAGGCCCGCAGAGGGAGGGCCGGGGAGCTGTTTTTT. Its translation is CASSLEARRGRAGELFF.

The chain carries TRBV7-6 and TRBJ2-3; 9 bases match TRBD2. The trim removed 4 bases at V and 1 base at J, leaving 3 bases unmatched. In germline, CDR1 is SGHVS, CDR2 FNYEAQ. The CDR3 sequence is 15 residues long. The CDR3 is CASSSIAGGTDTQYF. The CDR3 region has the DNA TGTGCCAGCAGCTCTATAGCGGGGGGCACAGATACGCAGTATTTT.

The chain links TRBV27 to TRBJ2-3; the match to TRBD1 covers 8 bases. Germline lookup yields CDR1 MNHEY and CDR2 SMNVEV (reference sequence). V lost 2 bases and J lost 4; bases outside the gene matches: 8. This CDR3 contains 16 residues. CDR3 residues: CASSLDRGHVADTQYF. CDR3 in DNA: TGTGCCAGCAGTTTAGACAGGGGTCATGTCGCAGATACGCAGTATTTT.

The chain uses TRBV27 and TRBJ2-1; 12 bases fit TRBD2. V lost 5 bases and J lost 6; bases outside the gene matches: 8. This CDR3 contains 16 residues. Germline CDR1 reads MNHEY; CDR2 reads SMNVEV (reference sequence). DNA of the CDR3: TGTGCCAGCAGTCTCATAACTAGCGGGGGGTTCAATGAGCAGTTCTTC. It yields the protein CASSLITSGGFNEQFF.

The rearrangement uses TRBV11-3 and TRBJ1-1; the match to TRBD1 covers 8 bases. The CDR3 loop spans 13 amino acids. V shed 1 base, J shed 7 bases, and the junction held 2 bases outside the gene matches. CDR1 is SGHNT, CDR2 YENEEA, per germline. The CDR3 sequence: CASSLAGGGEAFF. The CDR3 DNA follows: TGTGCCAGCAGCTTAGCAGGGGGCGGTGAAGCTTTCTTT.

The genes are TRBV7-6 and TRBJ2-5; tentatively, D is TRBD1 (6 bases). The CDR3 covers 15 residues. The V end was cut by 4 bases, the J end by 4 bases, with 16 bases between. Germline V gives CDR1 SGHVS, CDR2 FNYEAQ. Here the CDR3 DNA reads TGTGCCAGCAGCTACCATCTAGGGGGAATAGAGACCCAGTACTTC. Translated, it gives CASSYHLGGIETQYF.

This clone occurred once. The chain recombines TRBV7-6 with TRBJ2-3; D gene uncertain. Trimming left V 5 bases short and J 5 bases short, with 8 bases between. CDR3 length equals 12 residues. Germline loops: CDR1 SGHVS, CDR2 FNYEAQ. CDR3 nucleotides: TGTGCCAGCAGCGATATGGTAGATACGCAGTATTTT. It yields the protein CASSDMVDTQYF.

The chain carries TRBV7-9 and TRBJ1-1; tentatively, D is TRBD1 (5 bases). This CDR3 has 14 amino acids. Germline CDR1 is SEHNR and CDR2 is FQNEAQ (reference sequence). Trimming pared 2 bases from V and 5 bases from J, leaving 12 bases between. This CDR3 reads CASSLPGARTEAFF. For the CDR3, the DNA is TGTGCCAGCAGCTTACCCGGGGCGAGGACTGAAGCTTTCTTT.

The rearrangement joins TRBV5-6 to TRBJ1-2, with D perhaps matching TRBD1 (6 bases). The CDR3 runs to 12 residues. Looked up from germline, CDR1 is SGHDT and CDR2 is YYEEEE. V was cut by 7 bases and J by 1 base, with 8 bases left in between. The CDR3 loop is CASRTDNYGYTF. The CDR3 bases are TGTGCCAGCCGGACAGATAACTATGGCTACACCTTC.